This TCR beta chain derives from a study of OX40 agonist ivuxolimab in advanced cancers. General study findings and limits: By week 6 at 0.1 to 3.0 mg/kg, blood CD4+ and CD8+ T cells had expanded clonally.

TCRdb keeps only in-frame clones here, not all; method: immunoSEQ multiplex PCR. The sample lists more than 70,000 clones; roughly four fifths were seen once. A remark on this clone: The antigen remains undetermined.

This clonotype was obtained from an adult with an advanced solid tumor such as melanoma, head and neck, liver or kidney cancer. Material: CD4+ or CD8+ T cells sorted from blood, obtained in a trial of the OX40 agonist ivuxolimab.

DNA of the CDR3: TGCGCCAGCAGCTTGGGATTAGCGGGAGGTGCATGGTACAATGAGCAGTTCTTC. Translated, it gives CASSLGLAGGAWYNEQFF. J is TRBJ2-1 and V is TRBV5-1; 10 nucleotides line up with TRBD2. Germline lookup yields CDR1 SGHRS and CDR2 YFSETQ. The CDR3 covers 18 residues. J gave up 4 bases and V 0 bases, and 10 bases lay outside the gene matches. Combining the CDR3 with reference TRBV5-1 and TRBJ2-1 gives the whole variable domain KAGVTQTPRYLIKTRGQQVTLSCSPISGHRSVSWYQQTPGQGLQFLFEYFSETQRNKGNFPGRFSGRQFSNSRSEMNVSTLELGDSALYLCASSLGLAGGAWYNEQFFGPGTRLTVL.